Listed here are 2 T cell receptor beta chains from one sample, sequenced in a study of T cells in localized non-small cell lung cancer. Clones were read by immunoSEQ multiplex PCR, and TCRdb kept only the in-frame ones, dropping some. The sample lists approximately 43,000 clones; about nine tenths were seen once. Here the sequenced sample was peripheral blood, taken before any cancer treatment. The receptor source for this set is a female donor aged 60 or older with stage I squamous cell lung carcinoma.

This sequence joins TRBV19 and TRBJ1-5; 8 bases are a match to TRBD1. The CDR3 loop spans 15 amino acids. Germline assignment: CDR1 LNHDA and CDR2 SQIVND (reference sequence). V trimming: 6 bases; J trimming: 3 bases; junction bases outside the gene matches: 7. CDR3 nucleotide sequence: TGTGCCAGTAGGAGGACAGGGAGGAACAATCAGCCCCAGCATTTT. As protein: CASRRTGRNNQPQHF.

This clone was observed once. The V and J genes are TRBV11-2 and TRBJ1-5; D ambiguous. The V gene's germline CDR1 is SGHAT and CDR2 FQNNGV. V lost 1 base, J lost 3 bases, and 4 bases lay in between. The CDR3 loop spans 13 amino acids. The CDR3 sequence is CASSLVDNQPQHF. The CDR3 DNA is TGTGCCAGCAGCTTAGTCGACAATCAGCCCCAGCATTTT.